The clone carrying this T cell receptor (beta chain) was counted between two and nine times. Repertoires were generated with immunoSEQ multiplex PCR, while TCRdb's copy carries only in-frame clones and drops some. This table has more than 50,000 clones, about three quarters appearing once. The sample originates from a study of pediatric ulcerative colitis. In the study overall: Ulcerative colitis patients had pancolitis or left-sided colitis, with confirming histology.

CDR3 size: 15 residues. The V gene lost 0 bases and the J gene lost 6 bases, with 14 bases spanning the gap. Per germline, CDR1 MNHNY and CDR2 SVGAGI (reference sequence). At colonoscopy, a blood sample was also collected. Sample: blood. The sequence was obtained from a boy between 10 and 17 years old with moderate ulcerative colitis. The rearrangement uses TRBV6-6 and TRBJ1-1; perhaps TRBD1 as D (5 bases). The DNA of the CDR3 is TGTGCCAGCAGTTACTCGAGCGGGACGGTGCCTGAAGCTTTCTTT. Amino acid sequence: CASSYSSGTVPEAFF.